This T cell receptor beta chain came from a study of blood T cell repertoires in COVID-19. Turning to the study itself: Samples representing acute and convalescent COVID-19 were sourced from the United States, Italy and Spain.

V shed 6 bases and J shed 8 bases, with 16 bases lying between them. CDR3 length equals 13 residues. All exposed participants met a person with COVID-19 within 2 weeks before entering the study. Profiled with immunoSEQ multiplex PCR; TCRdb holds only in-frame clones, not every one. The sample shows about 250,000 clones, approximately 85% of them seen only once. This receptor was obtained from a woman aged 45-59 years who had been exposed to COVID-19. J is TRBJ1-2 and V is TRBV12-3 or TRBV12-4; tentative D call: TRBD1 (5 bases). Sequenced material: PBMCs or T cells enriched from blood (not recorded which). The CDR3 nucleotides are TGTGCCAGCAGCCCCCCCGGGGCGGGGGGCTACACCTTC. This encodes CASSPPGAGGYTF.